A selection of T cell receptor beta chains follows, all from one sample in a study of blood T cell repertoires in COVID-19. Assay: immunoSEQ multiplex PCR; the TCRdb copy retains only in-frame clones and omits some. Here the sample spans under 400,000 clones, 80% to 90% being singletons. The sample comprised PBMCs or T cells enriched from blood (not recorded which). These receptors all stem from a woman aged 40 to 49 with acute COVID-19. The CDR3 runs from the conserved cysteine through the conserved F or W. The D gene is left open where the match is weak. Part of the rows lack a size; the others show once, few, many or a class for expanded clones.

V: TRBV2
J: TRBJ2-2
size: -
D: TRBD1
length: 12
CDR3: CASGQGAGELFF
DNA: TGTGCCAGCGGACAGGGAGCCGGGGAGCTGTTTTTT

V: TRBV28
J: TRBJ2-1
size: few
D: -
length: 17
CDR3: CASSSTAWDTTYNEQFF
DNA: TGTGCCAGCAGTTCAACGGCTTGGGACACCACCTACAATGAGCAGTTCTTC

V: TRBV5-1
J: TRBJ2-7
size: -
D: -
length: 14
CDR3: CASSSVVSGYEQYF
DNA: TGCGCCAGCAGCTCGGTAGTCTCAGGCTACGAGCAGTACTTC

V: TRBV7-2
J: TRBJ2-7
size: -
D: TRBD1
length: 17
CDR3: CASSLSWSGTGGYEQYF
DNA: TGTGCCAGCAGCTTATCCTGGTCTGGGACAGGGGGTTACGAGCAGTACTTC

V: TRBV27
J: TRBJ1-5
size: -
D: TRBD1
length: 17
CDR3: CASSARQGARFNQPQHF
DNA: TGTGCCAGCAGTGCCAGACAGGGGGCTCGTTTCAATCAGCCCCAGCATTTT

V: TRBV12-3/TRBV12-4
J: TRBJ2-5
size: -
D: -
length: 12
CDR3: CASSPYQETQYF
DNA: TGTGCCAGCAGTCCCTACCAAGAGACCCAGTACTTC

V: TRBV18
J: TRBJ2-7
size: -
D: TRBD2
length: 16
CDR3: CASSPGTSGRAYEQYF
DNA: TGTGCCAGCTCACCAGGGACTAGCGGGAGGGCTTACGAGCAGTACTTC

V: TRBV5-5
J: TRBJ2-5
size: -
D: TRBD1
length: 15
CDR3: CASSPGDRPTETQYF
DNA: TGTGCCAGCAGCCCCGGGGACAGACCAACAGAGACCCAGTACTTC

V: TRBV5-4
J: TRBJ2-1
size: -
D: -
length: 15
CDR3: CASSSTGPGLNEQFF
DNA: TGTGCCAGCAGCTCGACAGGTCCCGGCCTCAATGAGCAGTTCTTC

V: TRBV15
J: TRBJ1-4
size: -
D: -
length: 16
CDR3: CATRRGTIATNEKLFF
DNA: TGTGCCACCAGGCGGGGCACTATTGCAACTAATGAAAAACTGTTTTTT

V: TRBV19
J: TRBJ1-5
size: once
D: -
length: 15
CDR3: CASSILPRGNQPQHF
DNA: TGTGCCAGTAGTATCTTGCCCCGCGGCAATCAGCCCCAGCATTTT

V: TRBV5-1
J: TRBJ2-2
size: -
D: -
length: 12
CDR3: CASSSHLGELFF
DNA: TGCGCCAGCAGCTCACACCTCGGGGAGCTGTTTTTT

V: TRBV9
J: TRBJ2-2
size: -
D: TRBD1
length: 16
CDR3: CASSLKQGAPSGELFF
DNA: TGTGCCAGCAGCCTAAAACAGGGGGCGCCGAGCGGGGAGCTGTTTTTT

V: TRBV6-6
J: TRBJ1-2
size: -
D: -
length: 10
CDR3: CASSPGGYTF
DNA: TGTGCCAGCAGTCCGGGTGGCTACACCTTC

V: TRBV28
J: TRBJ1-2
size: -
D: -
length: 17
CDR3: CASSLLAGGQFPYGYTF
DNA: TGTGCCAGCAGTTTGTTGGCCGGAGGACAGTTTCCCTATGGCTACACCTTC

V: TRBV6-6
J: TRBJ1-6
size: -
D: -
length: 15
CDR3: CASSYRQLNNSPLHF
DNA: TGTGCCAGCAGTTACCGACAGCTAAATAATTCACCCCTCCACTTT

V: TRBV11-2
J: TRBJ2-7
size: few
D: TRBD2
length: 15
CDR3: CASSTTSGRSYEQYF
DNA: TGTGCCAGCAGCACGACTAGCGGGAGGAGCTACGAGCAGTACTTC

V: TRBV7-2
J: TRBJ1-2
size: -
D: TRBD1
length: 14
CDR3: CASSSTTGVGGYTF
DNA: TGTGCCAGCAGTTCTACTACAGGGGTAGGGGGCTACACCTTC

V: TRBV6-2/TRBV6-3
J: TRBJ2-1
size: -
D: TRBD2
length: 16
CDR3: CASCRFSSGAYNEQFF
DNA: TGTGCCAGCTGCCGCTTCTCTAGCGGGGCCTACAATGAGCAGTTCTTC

V: TRBV9
J: TRBJ1-5
size: -
D: TRBD1
length: 15
CDR3: CASSPGQGAIQPQHF
DNA: TGTGCCAGCAGCCCGGGACAGGGGGCGATACAGCCCCAGCATTTT

V: TRBV28
J: TRBJ1-1
size: -
D: TRBD1
length: 14
CDR3: CASSYRGRGTEAFF
DNA: TGTGCCAGCAGTTACAGGGGGCGGGGGACTGAAGCTTTCTTT

V: TRBV5-1
J: TRBJ2-7
size: -
D: TRBD1
length: 16
CDR3: CASSSRTGRTLTEQYF
DNA: TGCGCCAGCAGCTCCCGGACAGGCCGGACCCTTACAGAGCAGTACTTC

V: TRBV25-1
J: TRBJ2-7
size: -
D: TRBD1
length: 14
CDR3: CASSGRTGAYEQYF
DNA: TGTGCCAGCAGTGGGCGGACAGGGGCCTACGAGCAGTACTTC

V: TRBV15
J: TRBJ2-7
size: -
D: -
length: 15
CDR3: CATSRVSSRDYEQYF
DNA: TGTGCCACCAGCAGAGTGTCTAGCCGAGACTACGAGCAGTACTTC